Presented here are 15 T cell receptor beta chains from one specimen sequenced in a study of cytomegalovirus exposure and HLA in healthy donors. It was with 60 Vbeta and 13 Jbeta primers that the PCR ran. Some clones are missing from TCRdb's copy, which holds only in-frame ones; the method was immunoSEQ multiplex PCR. Seen here are more than 100,000 clones, 77% observed once, and the top ten hold 3.7%. Specimen: PBMCs. These receptor sequences come from a human donor in good health.

This rearrangement joins TRBV7-9 to TRBJ2-2, with D hard to call. Germline V lookup: CDR1 SEHNR, CDR2 FQNEAQ (reference sequence). The CDR3 runs 14 residues. With 1 base removed from V and 1 base from J, the gap between germline ends came to 4 bases. Here the CDR3 reads CASSLGQNTGELFF. CDR3 bases: TGTGCCAGCAGCTTAGGACAGAACACCGGGGAGCTGTTTTTT.

This chain links TRBV7-2 with TRBJ1-1; no clear D. The length of the CDR3 is 13 residues. The germline V gene encodes CDR1 SGHTA and CDR2 FQGNSA. The V and J ends lost 3 bases and 1 base respectively, with 6 bases between them. The CDR3 region has the DNA TGTGCCAGCAGCTTCGGGAGGAACACTGAAGCTTTCTTT. Translated: CASSFGRNTEAFF. The full variable domain, its missing parts supplied by reference TRBV7-2 and TRBJ1-1, is GAGVSQSPSNKVTEKGKDVELRCDPISGHTALYWYRQSLGQGLEFLIYFQGNSAPDKSGLPSDRFSAERTGGSVSTLTIQRTQQEDSAVYLCASSFGRNTEAFFGQGTRLTVV.

This chain connects TRBV18 to TRBJ1-5; TRBD1 matches 7 bases. Germline V gene sequence: CDR1 KGHSH, CDR2 LQKENI. Trimming removed 1 base from V and 7 bases from J; junction bases left unmatched: 7. The CDR3 extends over 15 amino acids. DNA for the CDR3: TGTGCCAGCTCACCACGGACAGGTTCGGAACAGCCCCAGCATTTT. This gives the protein CASSPRTGSEQPQHF.

The chain joins TRBV7-2 to TRBJ1-5; 9 nucleotides align to TRBD1. Germline V gene data show CDR1 as SGHTA and CDR2 as FQGNSA. V shed 5 bases, J shed 2 bases, and the junction held 16 bases outside the gene matches. The CDR3 is made up of 19 amino acids. CDR3 sequence: CASSTSIGTGWSGNQPQHF. In DNA form, the CDR3 reads TGTGCCAGCAGCACCTCAATCGGGACAGGGTGGTCGGGCAATCAGCCCCAGCATTTT. Full variable domain (outside the CDR3, taken from reference TRBV7-2 and TRBJ1-5): GAGVSQSPSNKVTEKGKDVELRCDPISGHTALYWYRQSLGQGLEFLIYFQGNSAPDKSGLPSDRFSAERTGGSVSTLTIQRTQQEDSAVYLCASSTSIGTGWSGNQPQHFGDGTRLSIL.

V gene TRBV7-8 combines with J gene TRBJ1-2, with 10 bases lining up with TRBD1. The CDR3 contains 13 residues. From germline, CDR1 is SGHVS and CDR2 FQNEAQ. After removal of 4 bases from V and 6 bases from J, the junction contained 2 bases not matched to a gene. The CDR3 loop reads CASSSGQGDGYTF. In nucleotides, the CDR3 is TGTGCCAGCAGCTCAGGACAGGGGGATGGCTACACCTTC.

This clone was found a few times. The V call is TRBV27, the J call TRBJ1-3, with D hard to call. The CDR3 is made up of 16 amino acids. In germline, CDR1 is MNHEY, CDR2 SMNVEV (reference sequence). V was cut by 6 bases and J by 2 bases, with 17 bases left in between. In DNA form, the CDR3 reads TGTGCCAGCAGGTCCGCCGGGGTAGGCGCTGGAAACACCATATATTTT. It yields the protein CASRSAGVGAGNTIYF.

The chain couples TRBV14 to TRBJ1-1, with 11 nucleotides matching TRBD1. The germline gives CDR1 SGHDN, CDR2 FVKESK. V lost 4 bases and J lost 5; bases outside the gene matches: 12. CDR3 length: 17 amino acids. This chain's CDR3 is CASSPWTGGMVRTEAFF. The CDR3 region has the DNA TGTGCCAGCAGCCCTTGGACAGGGGGCATGGTCAGAACTGAAGCTTTCTTT.

This chain joins TRBV6-1 and TRBJ1-5; D may be TRBD1 (6 bases). The germline V gene encodes CDR1 MNHNS and CDR2 SASEGT. V gave up 7 bases and J gave up 7 bases, with 17 bases separating them. This CDR3 has 14 amino acids. CDR3 nucleotide sequence: TGTGCCAGCACCCCGTGGGGGGGCCAACAGCCCCAGCATTTT. As protein: CASTPWGGQQPQHF.

The rearrangement uses TRBV5-1 and TRBJ1-6; D is perhaps TRBD1 (5 bases). CDR3 size: 16 residues. The germline V and J ends were trimmed by 3 bases and 7 bases, with 17 bases remaining between them. From germline, CDR1 is SGHRS and CDR2 YFSETQ. CDR3 residues: CASSSGNGGNNSPLHF. CDR3 DNA sequence: TGCGCCAGCAGCTCAGGAAATGGGGGGAACAATTCACCCCTCCACTTT. The whole variable domain, filled in from reference TRBV5-1 and TRBJ1-6, reads KAGVTQTPRYLIKTRGQQVTLSCSPISGHRSVSWYQQTPGQGLQFLFEYFSETQRNKGNFPGRFSGRQFSNSRSEMNVSTLELGDSALYLCASSSGNGGNNSPLHFGNGTRLTVT.

In this sample, this clone turned up a few times. This sequence joins TRBV6-6 and TRBJ1-2; D is uncertain. V lost 8 bases and J lost 0, with 7 bases in between. Looked up from germline, CDR1 is MNHNY and CDR2 is SVGAGI (reference sequence). The length of the CDR3 is 12 residues. The DNA for the CDR3 is TGTGCCAGCGGGCAGCCTAACTATGGCTACACCTTC. As protein: CASGQPNYGYTF.

V and J are TRBV7-8 and TRBJ1-2; D remains ambiguous. V lost 4 bases to trimming and J lost 4 bases, with 25 bases between them. The CDR3 has 18 amino acids. CDR1 SGHVS and CDR2 FQNEAQ come from the germline V gene. The CDR3 here is CASSYGAPINSRGYGYTF. CDR3 in DNA: TGTGCCAGCAGCTACGGCGCCCCCATAAACAGTCGTGGCTATGGCTACACCTTC.

The chain employs TRBV7-8 and TRBJ1-1; possibly TRBD1 for D (5 bases). With 5 bases removed from V and 10 bases from J, the gap between germline ends came to 14 bases. CDR3 length: 12 residues. Germline-derived CDR1 and CDR2 are SGHVS and FQNEAQ. CDR3 in amino acids: CASSIISRGAFF. The CDR3 DNA reads as TGTGCCAGCAGCATAATTAGTAGGGGAGCTTTCTTT.

The chain links TRBV15 to TRBJ1-3; 9 nucleotides match TRBD1. The CDR3 length is 15 residues. V shed 2 bases and J 3 bases; nucleotides not matched to a gene: 2. Germline V gene lookup returns CDR1 LNHNV and CDR2 YYDKDF (reference sequence). CDR3 bases: TGTGCCACCAGCAGACGGACAGGGGATGGAAACACCATATATTTT. Residues: CATSRRTGDGNTIYF.

This clone was detected only a few times. The chain is built from TRBV7-3 and TRBJ1-2; 10 nucleotides align to TRBD1. V lost 5 bases to trimming and J lost 2 bases; unmatched junction nucleotides: 2. Per germline, CDR1 SGHTA and CDR2 FQGTGA. The CDR3 covers 14 residues. CDR3 sequence reads: CASSPGQGNYGYTF. DNA of the CDR3: TGTGCCAGCAGCCCGGGACAGGGGAACTATGGCTACACCTTC.

The chain has TRBV27 and TRBJ2-7; D is possibly TRBD1 (6 bases). Trimming took off 3 bases at V and 9 bases at J, with 24 bases between the two ends. This CDR3 contains 16 residues. Germline assignment: CDR1 MNHEY and CDR2 SMNVEV (reference sequence). In nucleotides, the CDR3 is TGTGCCAGCAGTTTCCCGGACAGCCACAACTTATTAGGGCAGTACTTC. As protein: CASSFPDSHNLLGQYF.